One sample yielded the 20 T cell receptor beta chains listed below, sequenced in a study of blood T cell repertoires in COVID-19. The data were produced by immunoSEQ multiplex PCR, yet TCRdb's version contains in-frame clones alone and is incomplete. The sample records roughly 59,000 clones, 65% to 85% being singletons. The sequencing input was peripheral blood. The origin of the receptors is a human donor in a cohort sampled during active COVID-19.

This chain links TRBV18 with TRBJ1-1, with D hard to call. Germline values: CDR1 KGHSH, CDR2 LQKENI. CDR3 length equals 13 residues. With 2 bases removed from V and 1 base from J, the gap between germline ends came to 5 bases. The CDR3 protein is CASSPFKNTEAFF. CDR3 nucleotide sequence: TGTGCCAGCTCACCATTCAAGAACACTGAAGCTTTCTTT. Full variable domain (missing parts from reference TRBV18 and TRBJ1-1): NAGVMQNPRHLVRRRGQEARLRCSPMKGHSHVYWYRQLPEEGLKFMVYLQKENIIDESGMPKERFSAEFPKEGPSILRIQQVVRGDSAAYFCASSPFKNTEAFFGQGTRLTVV.

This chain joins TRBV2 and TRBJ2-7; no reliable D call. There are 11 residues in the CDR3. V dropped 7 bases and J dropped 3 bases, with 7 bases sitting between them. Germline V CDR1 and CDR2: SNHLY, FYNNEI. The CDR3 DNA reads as TGTGCCAGCACGGCGGACTACGAGCAGTACTTC. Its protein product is CASTADYEQYF.

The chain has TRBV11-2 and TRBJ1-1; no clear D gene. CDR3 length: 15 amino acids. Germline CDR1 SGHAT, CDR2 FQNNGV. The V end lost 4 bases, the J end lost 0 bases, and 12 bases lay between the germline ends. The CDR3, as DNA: TGTGCCAGCAGCTCTCAGAGGGTGTTGAACACTGAAGCTTTCTTT. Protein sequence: CASSSQRVLNTEAFF.

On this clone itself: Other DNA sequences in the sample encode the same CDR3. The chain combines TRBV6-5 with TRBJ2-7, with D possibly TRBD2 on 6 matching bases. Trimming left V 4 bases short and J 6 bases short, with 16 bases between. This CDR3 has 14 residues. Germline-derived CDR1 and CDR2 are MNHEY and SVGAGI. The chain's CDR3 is CASSSLGGVIEQYF. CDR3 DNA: TGTGCCAGCAGTTCCTTAGGAGGGGTAATCGAGCAGTACTTC.

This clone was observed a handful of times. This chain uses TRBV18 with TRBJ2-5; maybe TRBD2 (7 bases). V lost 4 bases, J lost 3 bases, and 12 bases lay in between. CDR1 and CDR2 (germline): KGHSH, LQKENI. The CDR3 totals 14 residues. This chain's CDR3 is CASSRGGAEETQYF. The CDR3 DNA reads TGTGCCAGCTCACGTGGGGGGGCGGAAGAGACCCAGTACTTC.

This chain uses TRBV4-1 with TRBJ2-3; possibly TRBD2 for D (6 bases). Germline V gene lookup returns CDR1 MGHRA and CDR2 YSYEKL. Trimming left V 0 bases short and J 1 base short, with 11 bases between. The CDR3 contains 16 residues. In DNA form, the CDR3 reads TGCGCCAGCAGCCAAGATCGGGAGCTACGCACAGATACGCAGTATTTT. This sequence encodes CASSQDRELRTDTQYF.

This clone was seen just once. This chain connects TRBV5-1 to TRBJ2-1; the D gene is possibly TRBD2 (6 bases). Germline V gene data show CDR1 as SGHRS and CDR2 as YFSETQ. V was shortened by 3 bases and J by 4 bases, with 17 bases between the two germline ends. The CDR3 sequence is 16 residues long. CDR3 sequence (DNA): TGCGCCAGCAGCTCCCTCGGTAGCGGTGCGTACAATGAGCAGTTCTTC. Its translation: CASSSLGSGAYNEQFF.

The CDR3 here is CASSPARQNYEQYF. Written as DNA, the CDR3 is TGTGCCAGTAGTCCCGCTAGACAGAACTACGAGCAGTACTTC. This chain connects TRBV19 to TRBJ2-7; D may be TRBD1 (5 bases). CDR1 is LNHDA, CDR2 SQIVND, per germline (reference sequence). Trimming shortened V by 5 bases and J by 3 bases, and 14 bases separated the two germline ends. CDR3 length: 14 amino acids.

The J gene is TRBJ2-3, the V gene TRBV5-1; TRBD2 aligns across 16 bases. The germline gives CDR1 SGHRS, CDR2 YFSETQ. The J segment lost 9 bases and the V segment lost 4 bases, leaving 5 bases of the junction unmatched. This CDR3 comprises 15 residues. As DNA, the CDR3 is TGCGCCAGCAGCGTGGGACTAGCGGGGGGGTCAACGCAGTATTTT. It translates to CASSVGLAGGSTQYF.

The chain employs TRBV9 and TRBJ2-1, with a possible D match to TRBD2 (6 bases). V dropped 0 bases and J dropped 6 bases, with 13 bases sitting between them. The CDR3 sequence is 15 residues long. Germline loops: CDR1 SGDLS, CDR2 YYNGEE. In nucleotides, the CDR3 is TGTGCCAGCAGCGTAGGACAGCCCGGGGGCAATGAGCAGTTCTTC. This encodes CASSVGQPGGNEQFF.

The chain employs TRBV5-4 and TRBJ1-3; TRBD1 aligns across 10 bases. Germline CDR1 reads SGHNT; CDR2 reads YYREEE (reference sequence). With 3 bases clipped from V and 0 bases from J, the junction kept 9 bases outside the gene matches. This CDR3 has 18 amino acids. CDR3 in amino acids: CASSYLGQGSLSGNTIYF. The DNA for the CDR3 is TGTGCCAGCAGCTACCTGGGACAGGGGTCCCTCTCTGGAAACACCATATATTTT.

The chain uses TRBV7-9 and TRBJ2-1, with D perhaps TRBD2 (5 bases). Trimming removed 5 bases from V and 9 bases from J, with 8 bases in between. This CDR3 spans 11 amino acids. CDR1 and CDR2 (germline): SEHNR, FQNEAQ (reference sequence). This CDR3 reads CASSPSIEQFF. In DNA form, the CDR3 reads TGTGCCAGCAGCCCTAGCATTGAGCAGTTCTTC.

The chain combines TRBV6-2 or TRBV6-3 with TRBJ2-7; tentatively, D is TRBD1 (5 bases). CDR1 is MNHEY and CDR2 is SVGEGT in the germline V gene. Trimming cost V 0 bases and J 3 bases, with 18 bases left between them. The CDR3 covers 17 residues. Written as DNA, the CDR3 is TGTGCCAGCAGTTACTCCCCCCCCCAGGGCCTCTACTACGAGCAGTACTTC. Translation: CASSYSPPQGLYYEQYF.

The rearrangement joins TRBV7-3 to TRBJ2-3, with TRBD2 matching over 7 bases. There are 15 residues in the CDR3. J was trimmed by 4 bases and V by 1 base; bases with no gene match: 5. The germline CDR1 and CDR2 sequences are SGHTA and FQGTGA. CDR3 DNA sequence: TGTGCCAGCAGCTTAATGGGAGGGTTTGCAGATACGCAGTATTTT. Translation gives CASSLMGGFADTQYF.

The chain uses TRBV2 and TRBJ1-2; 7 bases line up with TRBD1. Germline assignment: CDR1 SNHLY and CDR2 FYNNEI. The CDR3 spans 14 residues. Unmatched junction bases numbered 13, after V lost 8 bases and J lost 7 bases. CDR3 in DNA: TGTGCCAGCTCCTCGAGGGGGCAGGAAGGTGGCTACACCTTC. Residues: CASSSRGQEGGYTF.

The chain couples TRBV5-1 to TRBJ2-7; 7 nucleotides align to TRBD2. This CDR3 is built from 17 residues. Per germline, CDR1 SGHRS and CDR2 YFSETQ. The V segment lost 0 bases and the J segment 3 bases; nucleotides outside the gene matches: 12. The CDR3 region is CASSLGTVVREDYEQYF. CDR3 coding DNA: TGCGCCAGCAGCTTGGGGACGGTGGTACGGGAGGACTACGAGCAGTACTTC.

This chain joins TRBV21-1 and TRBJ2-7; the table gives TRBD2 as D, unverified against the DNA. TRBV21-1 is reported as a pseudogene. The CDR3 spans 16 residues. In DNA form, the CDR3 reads TGTGCCAGCAGCGCAACCGGGACTAGCGGGGTCTACGAGCAGTACTTC. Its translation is CASSATGTSGVYEQYF.

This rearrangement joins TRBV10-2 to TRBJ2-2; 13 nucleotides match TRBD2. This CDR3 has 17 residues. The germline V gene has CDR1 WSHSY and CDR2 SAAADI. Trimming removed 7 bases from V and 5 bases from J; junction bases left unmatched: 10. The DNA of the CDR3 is TGCGCCAGCATCCAGGGACTAGCGGGATCTGGTACCGGGGAGCTGTTTTTT. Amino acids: CASIQGLAGSGTGELFF.

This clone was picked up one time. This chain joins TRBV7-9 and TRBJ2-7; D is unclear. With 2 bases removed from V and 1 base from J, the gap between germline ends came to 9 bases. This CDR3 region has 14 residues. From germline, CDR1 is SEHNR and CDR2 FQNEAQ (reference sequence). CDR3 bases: TGTGCCAGCAGCTTAAACATGCAATCCTACGAGCAGTACTTC. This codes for CASSLNMQSYEQYF.

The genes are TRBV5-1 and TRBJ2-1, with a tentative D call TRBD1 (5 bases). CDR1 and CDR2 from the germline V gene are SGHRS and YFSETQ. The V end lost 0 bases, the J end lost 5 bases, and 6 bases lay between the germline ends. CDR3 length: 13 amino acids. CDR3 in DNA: TGCGCCAGCAGCTTGGGACAGCACAATGAGCAGTTCTTC. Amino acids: CASSLGQHNEQFF.